This T cell receptor (beta chain) appears in the sequencing data of a study of blood T cell repertoires in COVID-19. Study-wide background: Donors in the United States, Italy and Spain gave samples during acute or convalescent COVID-19. PBMCs, B-cell-depleted T cells, or T cells provided the cDNA or gDNA that made up the material.

Germline V lookup: CDR1 SGHNT, CDR2 YYREEE (reference sequence). There are 14 residues in the CDR3. After removal of 4 bases from V and 4 bases from J, the junction contained 7 bases not matched to a gene. The data were produced by immunoSEQ multiplex PCR, yet TCRdb's version contains in-frame clones alone and is incomplete. This sample carries 130,000 to 150,000 clones, approximately 87% of them seen once, and the ten largest clones take 1.2%. Individuals drawn from 24 US areas were about 18 to 90 years old. Participants reported their clinical history, and cohort assignment relied on those reports.

The sample taken for sequencing was PBMCs or T cells enriched from blood (not recorded which). The TCR was taken from a woman in her 30s with acute COVID-19. The chain links TRBV5-4 to TRBJ2-7; the match to TRBD2 covers 8 bases. Here the CDR3 DNA reads TGTGCCAGCAGCCCCGGGACTAGTATTTACGAGCAGTACTTC. Translation gives CASSPGTSIYEQYF.